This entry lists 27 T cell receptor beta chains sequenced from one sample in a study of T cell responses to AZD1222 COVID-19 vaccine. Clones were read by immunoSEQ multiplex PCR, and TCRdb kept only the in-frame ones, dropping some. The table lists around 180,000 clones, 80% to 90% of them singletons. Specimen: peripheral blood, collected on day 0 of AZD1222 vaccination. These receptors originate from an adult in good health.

CDR3: CASSLYTGSSYEQYF. The CDR3 DNA reads as TGTGCCAGCAGCTTGTATACCGGGAGCTCCTACGAGCAGTACTTC. V gene TRBV11-1 combines with J gene TRBJ2-7; a possible D gene is TRBD2 (6 bases). The germline gives CDR1 SGHAT, CDR2 FQDESV (reference sequence). The CDR3 loop spans 15 amino acids. V was trimmed by 3 bases and J by 0 bases, leaving 12 bases between them.

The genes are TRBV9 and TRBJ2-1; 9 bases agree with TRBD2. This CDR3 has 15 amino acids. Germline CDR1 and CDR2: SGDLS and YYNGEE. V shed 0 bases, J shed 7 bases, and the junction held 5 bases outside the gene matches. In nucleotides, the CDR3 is TGTGCCAGCAGCGTAGTAGCGGGGGTGCTTAATGAGCAGTTCTTC. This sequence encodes CASSVVAGVLNEQFF.

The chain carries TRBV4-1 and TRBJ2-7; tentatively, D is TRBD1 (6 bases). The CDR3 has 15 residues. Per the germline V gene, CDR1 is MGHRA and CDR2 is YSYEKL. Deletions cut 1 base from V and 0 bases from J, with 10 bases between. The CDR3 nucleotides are TGCGCCAGCAGCCAAGGACAGGCGATCTCCTACGAGCAGTACTTC. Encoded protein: CASSQGQAISYEQYF.

Written as DNA, the CDR3 is TGTGCCAGCAGTTCCTATAGGGGCGGATCCTACGAGCAGTACGTC. It codes for CASSSYRGGSYEQYV. The rearrangement uses TRBV28 and TRBJ2-7, with TRBD1 as a possible D gene (5 bases). The CDR3 has 15 amino acids. Germline CDR1 is MDHEN and CDR2 is SYDVKM. V was pared by 4 bases and J by 1 base, with 14 bases between.

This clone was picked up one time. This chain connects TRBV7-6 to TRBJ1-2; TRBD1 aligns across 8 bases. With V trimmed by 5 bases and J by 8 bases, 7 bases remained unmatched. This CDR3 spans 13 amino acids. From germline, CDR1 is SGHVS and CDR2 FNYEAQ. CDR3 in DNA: TGTGCCAGCAGCCCCGGACAGGGCTTGGGCTACACCTTC. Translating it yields CASSPGQGLGYTF.

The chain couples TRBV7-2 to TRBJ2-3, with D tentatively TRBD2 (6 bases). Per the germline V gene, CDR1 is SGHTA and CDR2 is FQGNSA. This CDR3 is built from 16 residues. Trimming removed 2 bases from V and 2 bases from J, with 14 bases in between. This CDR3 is CASSLWDWPYTDTQYF. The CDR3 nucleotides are TGTGCCAGCAGCTTATGGGACTGGCCGTACACAGATACGCAGTATTTT.

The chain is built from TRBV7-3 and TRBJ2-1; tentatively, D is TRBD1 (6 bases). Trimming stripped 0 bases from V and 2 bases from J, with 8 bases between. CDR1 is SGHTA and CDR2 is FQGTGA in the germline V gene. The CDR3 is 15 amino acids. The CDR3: CASSLTGTPYNEQFF. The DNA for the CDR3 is TGTGCCAGCAGCTTAACCGGGACACCCTACAATGAGCAGTTCTTC.

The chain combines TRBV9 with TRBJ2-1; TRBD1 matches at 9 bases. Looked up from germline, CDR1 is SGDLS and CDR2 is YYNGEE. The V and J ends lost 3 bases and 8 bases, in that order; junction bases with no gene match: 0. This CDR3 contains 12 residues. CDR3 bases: TGTGCCAGCAGCGGGGACAGGGATGAGCAGTTCTTC. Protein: CASSGDRDEQFF.

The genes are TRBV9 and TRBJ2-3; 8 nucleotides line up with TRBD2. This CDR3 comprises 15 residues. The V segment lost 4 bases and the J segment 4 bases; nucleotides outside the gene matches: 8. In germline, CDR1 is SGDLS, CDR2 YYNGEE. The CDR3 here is CASSLRAGEADTQYF. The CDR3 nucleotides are TGTGCCAGCAGCCTCAGAGCGGGGGAGGCAGATACGCAGTATTTT. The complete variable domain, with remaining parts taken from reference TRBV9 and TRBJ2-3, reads DSGVTQTPKHLITATGQRVTLRCSPRSGDLSVYWYQQSLDQGLQFLIQYYNGEERAKGNILERFSAQQFPDLHSELNLSSLELGDSALYFCASSLRAGEADTQYFGPGTRLTVL.

The CDR3 is CASSTTGRGESTDTQYF. The DNA of the CDR3 is TGTGCCAGTAGTACAACGGGGAGGGGCGAGAGCACAGATACGCAGTATTTT. The chain recombines TRBV19 with TRBJ2-3; 7 positions agree with TRBD2. CDR3 length equals 17 residues. From germline, CDR1 is LNHDA and CDR2 SQIVND (reference sequence). V gave up 4 bases and J gave up 0 bases; unmatched junction bases: 10.

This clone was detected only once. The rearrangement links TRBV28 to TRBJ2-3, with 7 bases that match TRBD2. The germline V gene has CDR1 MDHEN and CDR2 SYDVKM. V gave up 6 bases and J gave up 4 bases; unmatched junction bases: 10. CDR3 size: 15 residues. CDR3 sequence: CASSPTSVRADTQYF. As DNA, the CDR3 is TGTGCCAGCAGCCCTACTAGCGTCCGGGCAGATACGCAGTATTTT.

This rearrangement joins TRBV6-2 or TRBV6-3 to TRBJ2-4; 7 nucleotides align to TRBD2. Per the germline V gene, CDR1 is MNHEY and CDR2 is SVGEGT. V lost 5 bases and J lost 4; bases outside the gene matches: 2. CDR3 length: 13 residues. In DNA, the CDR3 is TGTGCCAGCAGTACGGGGGGAAAAAACATTCAGTACTTC. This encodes CASSTGGKNIQYF.

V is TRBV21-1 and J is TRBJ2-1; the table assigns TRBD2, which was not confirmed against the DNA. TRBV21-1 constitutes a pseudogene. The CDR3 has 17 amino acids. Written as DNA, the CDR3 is TGTGCCAGCAACACACAACTACTAGTAAAGGGCTACAATGAGCAGTTCTTC. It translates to CASNTQLLVKGYNEQFF.

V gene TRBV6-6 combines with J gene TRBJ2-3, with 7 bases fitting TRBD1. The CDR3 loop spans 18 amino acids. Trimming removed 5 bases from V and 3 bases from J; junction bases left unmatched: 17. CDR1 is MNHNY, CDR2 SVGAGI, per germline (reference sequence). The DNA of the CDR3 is TGTGCCAGCAGTCTAAGGGCTCCAGAGACAGGGAGAACAGATACGCAGTATTTT. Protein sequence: CASSLRAPETGRTDTQYF.

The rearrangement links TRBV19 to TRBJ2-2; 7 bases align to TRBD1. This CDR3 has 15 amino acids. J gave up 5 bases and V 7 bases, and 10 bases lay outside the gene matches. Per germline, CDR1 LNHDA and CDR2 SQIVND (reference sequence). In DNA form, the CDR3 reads TGTGCCAGTACCAACCAGGGGGTTTATACCGGGGAGCTGTTTTTT. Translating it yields CASTNQGVYTGELFF.

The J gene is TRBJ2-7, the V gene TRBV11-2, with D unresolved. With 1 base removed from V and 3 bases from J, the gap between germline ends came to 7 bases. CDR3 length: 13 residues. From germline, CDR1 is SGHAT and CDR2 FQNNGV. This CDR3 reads CASSLAAGYEQYV. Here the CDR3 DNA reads TGTGCCAGCAGCTTAGCGGCAGGCTACGAGCAGTACGTC.

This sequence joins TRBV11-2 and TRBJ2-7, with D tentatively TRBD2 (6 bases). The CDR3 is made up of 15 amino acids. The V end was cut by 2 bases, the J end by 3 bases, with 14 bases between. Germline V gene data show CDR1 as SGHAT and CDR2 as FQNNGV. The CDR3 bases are TGTGCCAGCAGCTTAATGCTAGCGCTTTACTACGAGCAGTACTTC. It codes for CASSLMLALYYEQYF.

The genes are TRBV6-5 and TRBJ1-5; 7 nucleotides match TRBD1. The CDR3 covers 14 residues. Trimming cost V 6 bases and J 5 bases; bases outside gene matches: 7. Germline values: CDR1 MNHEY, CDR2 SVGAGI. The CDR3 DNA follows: TGTGCCAGCAGCGAGACAGGGTTGGATCAGCCCCAGCATTTT. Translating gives CASSETGLDQPQHF.

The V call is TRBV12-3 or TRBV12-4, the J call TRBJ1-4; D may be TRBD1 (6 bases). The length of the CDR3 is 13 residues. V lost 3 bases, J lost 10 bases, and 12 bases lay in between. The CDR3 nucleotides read TGTGCCAGCAGTTTTACAGGGTCGGGAAAACTGTTTTTT. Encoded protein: CASSFTGSGKLFF.

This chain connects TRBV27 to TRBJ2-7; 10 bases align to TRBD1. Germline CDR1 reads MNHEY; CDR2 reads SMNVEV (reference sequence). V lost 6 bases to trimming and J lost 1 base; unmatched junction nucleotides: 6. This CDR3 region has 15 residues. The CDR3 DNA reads TGTGCCAGCAGGGCCGAGGACAGGGGGTCCTACGAGCAGTACTTC. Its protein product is CASRAEDRGSYEQYF.

The CDR3 loop is CASRIWEYGIQYF. The DNA of the CDR3 is TGTGCCAGCAGGATATGGGAGTATGGCATTCAGTACTTC. The chain links TRBV3-1 (or the pseudogene TRBV3-2) to TRBJ2-4; possibly TRBD2 for D (5 bases). Trimming pared 6 bases from V and 9 bases from J, leaving 15 bases between. CDR1 is LGHDT and CDR2 is YNNKEL in the germline V gene (reference sequence). This CDR3 contains 13 residues.

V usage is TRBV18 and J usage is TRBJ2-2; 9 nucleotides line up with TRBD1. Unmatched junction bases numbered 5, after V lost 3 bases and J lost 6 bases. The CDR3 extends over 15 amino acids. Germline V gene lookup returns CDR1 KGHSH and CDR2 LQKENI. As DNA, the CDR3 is TGTGCCAGCTCACCGCGGGACAGGGACGCCGGGGAGCTGTTTTTT. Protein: CASSPRDRDAGELFF.

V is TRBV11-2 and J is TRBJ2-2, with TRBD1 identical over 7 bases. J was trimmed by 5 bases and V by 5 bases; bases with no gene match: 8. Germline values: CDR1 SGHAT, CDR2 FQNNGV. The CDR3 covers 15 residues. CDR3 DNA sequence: TGTGCCAGCAGCCCAAGGAGCAGGGGGACCGGGGAGCTGTTTTTT. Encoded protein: CASSPRSRGTGELFF.

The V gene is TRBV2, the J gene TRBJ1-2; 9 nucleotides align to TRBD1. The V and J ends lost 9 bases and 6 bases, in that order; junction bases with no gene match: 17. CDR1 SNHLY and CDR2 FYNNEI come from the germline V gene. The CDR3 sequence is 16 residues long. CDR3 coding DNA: TGTGCCAGAGACCGGGACAGGGATAGTGGTTGGAATGGCTACACCTTC. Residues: CARDRDRDSGWNGYTF.

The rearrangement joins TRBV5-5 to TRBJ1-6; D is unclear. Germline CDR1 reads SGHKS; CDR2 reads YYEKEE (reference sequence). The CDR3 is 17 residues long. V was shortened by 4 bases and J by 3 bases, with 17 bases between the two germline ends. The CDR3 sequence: CASSLVWDLVYNSPLHF. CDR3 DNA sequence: TGTGCCAGCAGCCTAGTTTGGGATCTTGTCTATAATTCACCCCTCCACTTT.

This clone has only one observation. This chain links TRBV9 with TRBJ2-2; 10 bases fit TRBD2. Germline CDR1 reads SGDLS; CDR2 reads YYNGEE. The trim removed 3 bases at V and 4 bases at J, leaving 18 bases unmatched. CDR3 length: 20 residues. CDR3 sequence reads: CASSALTGAGGLGGTGELFF. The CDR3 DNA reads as TGTGCCAGCAGCGCTCTCACGGGAGCGGGGGGGCTGGGTGGCACCGGGGAGCTGTTTTTT.

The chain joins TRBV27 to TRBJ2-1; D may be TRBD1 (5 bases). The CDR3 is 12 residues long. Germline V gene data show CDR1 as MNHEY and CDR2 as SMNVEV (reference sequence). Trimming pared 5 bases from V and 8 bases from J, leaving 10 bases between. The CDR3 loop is CASSQGKDEQFF. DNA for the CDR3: TGTGCCAGCAGTCAGGGTAAGGATGAGCAGTTCTTC.